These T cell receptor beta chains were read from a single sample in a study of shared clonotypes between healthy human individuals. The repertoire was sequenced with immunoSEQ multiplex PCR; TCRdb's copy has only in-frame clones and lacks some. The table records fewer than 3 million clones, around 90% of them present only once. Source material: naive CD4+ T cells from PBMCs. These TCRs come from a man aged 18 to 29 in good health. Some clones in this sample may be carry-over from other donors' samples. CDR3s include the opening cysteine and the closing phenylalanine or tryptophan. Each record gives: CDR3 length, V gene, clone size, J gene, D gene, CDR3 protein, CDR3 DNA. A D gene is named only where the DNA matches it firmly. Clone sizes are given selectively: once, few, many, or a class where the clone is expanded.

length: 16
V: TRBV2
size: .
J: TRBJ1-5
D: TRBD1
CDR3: CASSPTGTGGNQPQHF
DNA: TGTGCCAGCAGCCCCACCGGGACAGGAGGCAATCAGCCCCAGCATTTT

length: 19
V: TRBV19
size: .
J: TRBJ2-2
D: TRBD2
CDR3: CASSIWASGSPRGTGELFF
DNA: TGTGCCAGTAGTATTTGGGCTAGCGGGAGCCCCAGGGGCACCGGGGAGCTGTTTTTT

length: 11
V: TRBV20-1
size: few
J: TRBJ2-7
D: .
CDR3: CSAARSHEQYF
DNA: TGCAGTGCAGCGCGATCCCACGAGCAGTACTTC

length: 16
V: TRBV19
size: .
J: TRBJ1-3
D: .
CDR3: CASSAAGTYSGNTIYF
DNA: TGTGCCAGTAGTGCCGCCGGGACATATTCTGGAAACACCATATATTTT

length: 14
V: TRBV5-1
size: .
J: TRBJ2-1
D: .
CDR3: CASSSRASYNEQFF
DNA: TGCGCCAGCAGCTCCCGGGCCTCTTACAATGAGCAGTTCTTC

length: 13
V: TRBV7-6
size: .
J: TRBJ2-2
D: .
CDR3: CASSLNSGGELFF
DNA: TGTGCCAGCAGCTTAAACTCTGGGGGGGAGCTGTTTTTT

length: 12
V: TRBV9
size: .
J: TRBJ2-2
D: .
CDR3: CASSVANGELFF
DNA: TGTGCCAGCAGCGTAGCTAACGGGGAGCTGTTTTTT

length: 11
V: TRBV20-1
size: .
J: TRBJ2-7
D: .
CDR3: CSATPSYEQYF
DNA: TGCAGTGCTACCCCTTCCTACGAGCAGTACTTC

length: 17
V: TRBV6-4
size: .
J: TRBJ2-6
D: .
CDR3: CASSDRPTGPGANVLTF
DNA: TGTGCCAGCAGTGACCGTCCGACGGGGCCAGGGGCCAACGTCCTGACTTTC

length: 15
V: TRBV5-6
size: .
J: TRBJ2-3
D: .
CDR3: CASVTWTVKTDTQYF
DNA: TGTGCCAGCGTGACCTGGACAGTTAAGACAGATACGCAGTATTTT

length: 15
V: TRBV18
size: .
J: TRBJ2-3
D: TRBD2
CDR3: CASSPRLAGVDTQYF
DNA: TGTGCCAGCTCACCTAGGCTAGCGGGAGTAGATACGCAGTATTTT

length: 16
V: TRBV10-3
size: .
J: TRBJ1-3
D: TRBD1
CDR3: CAISERGQGAGNTIYF
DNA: TGTGCCATCAGTGAGAGGGGACAGGGTGCAGGAAACACCATATATTTT

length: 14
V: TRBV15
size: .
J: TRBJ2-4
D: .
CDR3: CATSSGGAGNIQYF
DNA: TGTGCCACCAGCAGCGGAGGGGCCGGGAACATTCAGTACTTC

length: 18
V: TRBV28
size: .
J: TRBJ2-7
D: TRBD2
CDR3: CASSLGGSRGRPTYEQYF
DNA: TGTGCCAGCAGTTTAGGGGGGAGTCGCGGGAGGCCAACCTACGAGCAGTACTTC

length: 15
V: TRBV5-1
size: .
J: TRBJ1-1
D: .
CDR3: CASSLSWGSRLLAFF
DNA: TGCGCCAGCAGCTTGTCATGGGGTAGCCGCCTTTTAGCTTTCTTT

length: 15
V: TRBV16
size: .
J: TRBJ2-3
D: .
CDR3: CASSQWRGFTDTQYF
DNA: TGTGCCAGCAGCCAATGGCGTGGCTTCACAGATACGCAGTATTTT

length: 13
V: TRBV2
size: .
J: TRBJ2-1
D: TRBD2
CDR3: CASRRERGGSQFF
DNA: TGTGCCAGCAGACGGGAGCGGGGGGGTAGTCAGTTCTTC

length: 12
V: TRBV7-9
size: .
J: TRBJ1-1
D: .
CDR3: CASSHRHAQAFF
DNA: TGTGCCAGCAGCCACCGACATGCCCAAGCTTTCTTT

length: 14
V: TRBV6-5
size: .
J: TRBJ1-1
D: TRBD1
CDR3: CASRGGGSNTEAFF
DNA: TGTGCCAGCAGAGGAGGGGGCTCGAACACTGAAGCTTTCTTT

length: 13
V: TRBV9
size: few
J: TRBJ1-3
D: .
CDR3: CASNREAGNTIYF
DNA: TGTGCCAGCAACAGGGAGGCCGGAAACACCATATATTTT

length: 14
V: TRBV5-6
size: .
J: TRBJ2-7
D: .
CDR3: CASSPTGILGEQYF
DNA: TGTGCCAGCAGCCCAACCGGGATCCTGGGCGAGCAGTACTTC

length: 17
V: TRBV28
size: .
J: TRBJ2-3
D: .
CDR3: CASRVPRIAGVGDTQYF
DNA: TGTGCCAGCAGGGTCCCCCGGATCGCCGGCGTAGGAGATACGCAGTATTTT

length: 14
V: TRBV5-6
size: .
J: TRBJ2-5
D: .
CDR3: CASSLASVKETQYF
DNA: TGTGCCAGCAGCTTGGCTTCAGTAAAGGAGACCCAGTACTTC

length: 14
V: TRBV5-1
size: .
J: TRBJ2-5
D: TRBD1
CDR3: CASSQGQGRETQYF
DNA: TGCGCCAGCAGCCAGGGACAGGGGCGGGAGACCCAGTACTTC

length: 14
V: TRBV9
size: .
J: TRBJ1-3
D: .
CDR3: CASSAQGFENTIYF
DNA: TGTGCCAGCAGCGCCCAGGGTTTTGAAAACACCATATATTTT

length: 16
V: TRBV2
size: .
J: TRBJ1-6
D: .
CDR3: CASSGGQGARNSPLHF
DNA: TGTGCCAGCAGTGGCGGTCAGGGCGCCAGAAATTCACCCCTCCACTTT

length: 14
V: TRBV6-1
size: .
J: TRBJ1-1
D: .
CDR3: CASSPSPGLTEAFF
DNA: TGTGCCAGCAGCCCAAGCCCAGGGTTAACTGAAGCTTTCTTT

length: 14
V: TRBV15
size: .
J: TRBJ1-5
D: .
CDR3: CATSRGSSNQPQHF
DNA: TGTGCCACCAGCAGAGGTAGTAGCAATCAGCCCCAGCATTTT

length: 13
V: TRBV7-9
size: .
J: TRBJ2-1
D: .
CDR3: CASSLAGGNEQFF
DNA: TGTGCCAGCAGCTTAGCGGGAGGAAATGAGCAGTTCTTC

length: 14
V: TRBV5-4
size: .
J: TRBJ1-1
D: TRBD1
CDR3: CASSSQGAVTEAFF
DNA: TGTGCCAGCAGTTCACAGGGGGCTGTCACTGAAGCTTTCTTT

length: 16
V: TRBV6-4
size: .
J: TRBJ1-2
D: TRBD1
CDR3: CASSDSWAGGTGGYTF
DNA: TGTGCCAGCAGTGACTCATGGGCAGGGGGTACTGGTGGCTACACCTTC

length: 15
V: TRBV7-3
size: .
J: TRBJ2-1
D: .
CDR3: CASSTRRSSYNEQFF
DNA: TGTGCCAGCAGCACTAGGCGAAGCTCCTACAATGAGCAGTTCTTC

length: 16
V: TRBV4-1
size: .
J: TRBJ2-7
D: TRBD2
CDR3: CASSQDPPGGSYEQYF
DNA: TGCGCCAGCAGCCAAGATCCCCCGGGAGGGTCCTACGAGCAGTACTTC

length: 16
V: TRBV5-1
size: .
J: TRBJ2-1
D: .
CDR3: CASSLRLLSSYNEQFF
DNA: TGCGCCAGCAGCTTAAGACTGCTGAGCTCCTACAATGAGCAGTTCTTC

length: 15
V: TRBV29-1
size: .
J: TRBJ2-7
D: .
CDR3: CSVGGGQGDVHEQYF
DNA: TGCAGCGTTGGGGGCGGGCAGGGAGACGTCCACGAGCAGTACTTC

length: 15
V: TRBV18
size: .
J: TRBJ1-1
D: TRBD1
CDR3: CASSPSGWGQIEAFF
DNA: TGTGCCAGCTCACCGTCGGGGTGGGGACAGATTGAAGCTTTCTTT

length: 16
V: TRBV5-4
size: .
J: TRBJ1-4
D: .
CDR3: CASSFPRPGGAEKLFF
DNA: TGTGCCAGCAGCTTTCCCCGACCCGGGGGAGCTGAAAAACTGTTTTTT

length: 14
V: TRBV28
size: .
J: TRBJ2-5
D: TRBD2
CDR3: CASSLLAGSETQYF
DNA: TGTGCCAGCAGTTTACTAGCGGGATCGGAGACCCAGTACTTC

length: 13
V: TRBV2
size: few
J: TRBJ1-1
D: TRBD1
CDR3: CASSLDRGAEAFF
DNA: TGTGCCAGCAGCCTCGACAGGGGAGCTGAAGCTTTCTTT

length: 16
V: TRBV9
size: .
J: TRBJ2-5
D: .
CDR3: CASSVEGGLYQETQYF
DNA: TGTGCCAGCAGCGTAGAGGGGGGCTTGTACCAAGAGACCCAGTACTTC

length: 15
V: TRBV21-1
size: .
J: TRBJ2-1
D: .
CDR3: CASSEVRVPGDEQFF
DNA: TGTGCCAGCAGCGAAGTGCGGGTCCCGGGCGATGAGCAGTTCTTC

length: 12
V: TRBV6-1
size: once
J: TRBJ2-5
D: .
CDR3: CASSEGWVAQYF
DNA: TGTGCCAGCAGTGAAGGGTGGGTGGCCCAGTACTTC

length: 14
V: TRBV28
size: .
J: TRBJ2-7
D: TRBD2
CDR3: CASGTSGSTYEQYF
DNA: TGTGCCAGCGGCACTAGCGGGAGTACCTACGAGCAGTACTTC

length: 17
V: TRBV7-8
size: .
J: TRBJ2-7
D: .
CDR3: CASSLVISGTLFYEQYF
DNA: TGTGCCAGCAGCTTAGTTATCTCGGGGACACTATTCTACGAGCAGTACTTC

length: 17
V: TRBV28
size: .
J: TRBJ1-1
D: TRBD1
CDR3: CASRPDRGTRGNTEAFF
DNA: TGTGCCAGCAGACCAGACAGGGGAACTCGCGGAAACACTGAAGCTTTCTTT

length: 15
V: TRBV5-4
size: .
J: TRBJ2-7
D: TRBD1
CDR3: CASSTKTGGSYEQYF
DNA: TGTGCCAGCAGCACCAAGACAGGGGGCTCCTACGAGCAGTACTTC

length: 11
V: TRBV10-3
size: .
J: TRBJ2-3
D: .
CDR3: CAIRVEDTQYF
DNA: TGTGCCATCAGGGTGGAGGATACGCAGTATTTT

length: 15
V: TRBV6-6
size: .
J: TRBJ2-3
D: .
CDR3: CASSYLGGSTDTQYF
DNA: TGTGCCAGCAGTTATCTTGGCGGAAGCACAGATACGCAGTATTTT

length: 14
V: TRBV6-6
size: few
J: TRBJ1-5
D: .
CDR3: CATTGLGDNQPQHF
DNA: TGTGCCACCACGGGACTGGGGGATAATCAGCCCCAGCATTTT

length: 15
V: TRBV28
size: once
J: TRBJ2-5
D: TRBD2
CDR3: CASSSGASGKETQYF
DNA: TGTGCCAGCAGTTCCGGGGCTAGCGGGAAAGAGACCCAGTACTTC

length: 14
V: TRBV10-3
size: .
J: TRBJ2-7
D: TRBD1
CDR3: CAISALGTDYEQYF
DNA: TGTGCCATCAGTGCTCTCGGGACAGACTACGAGCAGTACTTC

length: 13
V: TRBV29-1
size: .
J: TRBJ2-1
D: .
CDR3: CSVRSSPYNEQFF
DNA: TGCAGCGTTAGAAGTTCCCCCTACAATGAGCAGTTCTTC

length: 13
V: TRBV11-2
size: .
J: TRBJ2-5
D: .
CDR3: CASRTGPQETQYF
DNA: TGTGCCAGCAGAACGGGACCTCAGGAGACCCAGTACTTC

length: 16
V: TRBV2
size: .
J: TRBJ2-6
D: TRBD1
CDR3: CASTGDRFSGANVLTF
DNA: TGTGCCAGCACCGGGGACAGGTTCTCTGGGGCCAACGTCCTGACTTTC

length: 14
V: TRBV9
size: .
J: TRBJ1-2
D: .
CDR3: CASSASQTNYGYTF
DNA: TGTGCCAGCAGCGCCTCTCAAACTAACTATGGCTACACCTTC

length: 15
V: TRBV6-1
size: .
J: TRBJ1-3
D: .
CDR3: CASIMGGDSGNTIYF
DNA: TGTGCCAGCATCATGGGGGGGGACTCTGGAAACACCATATATTTT